This T cell receptor (beta chain) derives from a study of regulatory T cells in long-lasting Graves disease. Across the whole study: Duration of antithyroid drug therapy among newly diagnosed Graves' patients was under 3 months. The study, taken as a whole, reports: Persistent patients shared 2,741 public clonotypes among themselves. Newly diagnosed patients shared fewer, at approximately 970. Lower TCR diversity characterized persistent Graves' patients relative to newly diagnosed patients.

Relying on iRepertoire HTBI primers and Arm-PCR of CDR3 regions, the team built TCR beta libraries. TCRdb analysed the multiplex PCR reads with MiXCR anew, one entry per CDR3 protein. The sample holds roughly 400,000 distinct CDR3 sequences; 16% are singletons and the top ten take roughly 23%. The CDR3 has 17 residues. V was pared by 1 base and J by 0 bases, with 13 bases between. This clonotype appeared many times. What it recognizes is unknown. The time point denotes: newly diagnosed GD, antithyroid drugs for less than 3 months. Preparation of the TCR library used RNA extracted from PBMCs. Another study also made use of these data, one on T cells in Graves' hyperthyroidism and ophthalmopathy. That investigation notes: Blood also held most thyroid clonotypes expanded beyond 0.001.

This TCR was sampled from a woman aged 18-30 years with Graves disease. The gene calls are TRBV12-3 or TRBV12-4 and TRBJ1-3; D remains ambiguous. The sequencing used peripheral blood mononuclear cells (PBMCs), collected at new diagnosis, from a patient treated with antithyroid drugs. The CDR3 loop reads CASSLGGRPISGNTIYF. The CDR3 nucleotides read TGTGCCAGCAGTTTAGGCGGAAGACCCATCTCTGGAAACACCATATATTTT.